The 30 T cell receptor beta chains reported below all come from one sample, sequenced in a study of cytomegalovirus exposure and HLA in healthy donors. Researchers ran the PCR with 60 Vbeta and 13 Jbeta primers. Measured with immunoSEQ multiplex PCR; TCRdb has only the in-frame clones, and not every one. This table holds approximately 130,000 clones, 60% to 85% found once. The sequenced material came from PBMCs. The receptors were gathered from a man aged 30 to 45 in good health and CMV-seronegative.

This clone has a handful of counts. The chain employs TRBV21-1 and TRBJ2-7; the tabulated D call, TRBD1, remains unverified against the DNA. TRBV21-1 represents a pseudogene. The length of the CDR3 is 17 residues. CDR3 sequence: CASERTGGSESSYEQYF. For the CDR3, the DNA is TGTGCCAGCGAAAGGACAGGGGGCTCAGAGAGCTCCTACGAGCAGTACTTC.

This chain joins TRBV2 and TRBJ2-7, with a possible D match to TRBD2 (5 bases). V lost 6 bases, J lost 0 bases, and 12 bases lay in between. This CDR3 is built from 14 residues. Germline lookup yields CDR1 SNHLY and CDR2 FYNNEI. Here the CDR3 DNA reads TGTGCCAGCAGGGGGAGCAGGAGCTCCTACGAGCAGTACTTC. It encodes CASRGSRSSYEQYF.

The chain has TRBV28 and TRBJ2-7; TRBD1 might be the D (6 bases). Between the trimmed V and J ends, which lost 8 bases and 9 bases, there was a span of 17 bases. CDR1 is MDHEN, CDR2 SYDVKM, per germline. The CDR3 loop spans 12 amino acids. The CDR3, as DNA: TGTGCCAGCGCCTCCGGCAGGGGTTGGCAGTACTTC. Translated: CASASGRGWQYF.

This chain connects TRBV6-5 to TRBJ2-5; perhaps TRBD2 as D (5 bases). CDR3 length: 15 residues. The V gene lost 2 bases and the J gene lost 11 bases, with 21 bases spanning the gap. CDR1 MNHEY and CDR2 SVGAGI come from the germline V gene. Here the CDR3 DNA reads TGTGCCAGCAGTTACCATGGGCCACGGCCGGAGGAGCAGTACTTC. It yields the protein CASSYHGPRPEEQYF.

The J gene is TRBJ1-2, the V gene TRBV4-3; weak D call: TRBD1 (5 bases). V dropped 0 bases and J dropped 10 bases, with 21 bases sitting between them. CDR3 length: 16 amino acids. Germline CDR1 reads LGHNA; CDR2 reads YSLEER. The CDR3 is CASSQDSQGTGLDYTF. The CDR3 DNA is TGCGCCAGCAGCCAAGACTCCCAGGGAACGGGCCTCGACTACACCTTC.

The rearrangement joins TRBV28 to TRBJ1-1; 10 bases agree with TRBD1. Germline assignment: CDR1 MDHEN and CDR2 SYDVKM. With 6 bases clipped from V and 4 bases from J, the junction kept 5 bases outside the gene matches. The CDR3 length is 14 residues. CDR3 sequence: CASRIGTGATEAFF. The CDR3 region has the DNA TGTGCCAGCAGAATCGGGACAGGGGCCACTGAAGCTTTCTTT.

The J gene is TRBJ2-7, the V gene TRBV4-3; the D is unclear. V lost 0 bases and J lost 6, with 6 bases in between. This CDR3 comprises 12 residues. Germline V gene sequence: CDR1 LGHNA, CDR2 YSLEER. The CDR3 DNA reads TGCGCCAGCAGCCAAGATGGCAGCGAGCAGTACTTC. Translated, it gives CASSQDGSEQYF.

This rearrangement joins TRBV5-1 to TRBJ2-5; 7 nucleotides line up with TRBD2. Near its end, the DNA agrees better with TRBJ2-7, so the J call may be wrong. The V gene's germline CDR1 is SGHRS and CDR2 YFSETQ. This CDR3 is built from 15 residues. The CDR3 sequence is CASSLAGTTLGEQYF. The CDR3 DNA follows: TGCGCCAGCAGCTTGGCCGGGACTACCCTAGGCGAGCAGTACTTC.

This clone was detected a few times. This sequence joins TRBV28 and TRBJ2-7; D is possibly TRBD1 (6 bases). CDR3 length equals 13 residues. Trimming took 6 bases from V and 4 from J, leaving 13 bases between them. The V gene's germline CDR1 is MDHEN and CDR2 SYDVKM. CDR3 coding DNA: TGTGCCAGCAGCCAGGGGAGAGGGTACGAGCAGTACTTC. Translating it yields CASSQGRGYEQYF.

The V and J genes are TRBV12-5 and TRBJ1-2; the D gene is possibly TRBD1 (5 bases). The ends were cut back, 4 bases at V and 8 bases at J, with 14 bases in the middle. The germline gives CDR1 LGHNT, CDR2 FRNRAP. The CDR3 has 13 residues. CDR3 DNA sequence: TGTGCTAGTGGTTCCTCAGGGTCGTGGGGCTACACCTTC. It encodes CASGSSGSWGYTF.

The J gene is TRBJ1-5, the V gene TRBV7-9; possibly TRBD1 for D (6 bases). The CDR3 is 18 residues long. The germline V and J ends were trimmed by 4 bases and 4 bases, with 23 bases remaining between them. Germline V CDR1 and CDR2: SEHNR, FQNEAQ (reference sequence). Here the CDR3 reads CASSYTMDSLGENQPQHF. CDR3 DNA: TGTGCCAGCAGCTACACAATGGACAGCCTAGGTGAGAATCAGCCCCAGCATTTT.

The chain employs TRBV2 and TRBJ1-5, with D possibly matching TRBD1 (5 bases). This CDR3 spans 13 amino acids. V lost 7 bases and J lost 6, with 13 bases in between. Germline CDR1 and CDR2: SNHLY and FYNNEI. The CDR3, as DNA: TGTGCCAGCACCGGGGAGGGGTCTCAGCCCCAGCATTTT. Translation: CASTGEGSQPQHF.

CDR3 sequence (DNA): TGTGCCAGCAGCCCACAGGGGGCACGAAACACCATATATTTT. This encodes CASSPQGARNTIYF. The V and J genes are TRBV5-6 and TRBJ1-3, with 9 bases identical to TRBD1. Germline V gene data show CDR1 as SGHDT and CDR2 as YYEEEE. The CDR3 length is 14 residues. With 4 bases clipped from V and 5 bases from J, the junction kept 4 bases outside the gene matches.

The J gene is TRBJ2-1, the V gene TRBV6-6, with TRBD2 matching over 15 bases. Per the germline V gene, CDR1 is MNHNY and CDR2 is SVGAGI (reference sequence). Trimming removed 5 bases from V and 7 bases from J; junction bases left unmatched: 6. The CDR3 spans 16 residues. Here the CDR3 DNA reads TGTGCCAGCAGTCCAAGGACTAGCGGGAGGGGGAATGAGCAGTTCTTC. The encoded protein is CASSPRTSGRGNEQFF.

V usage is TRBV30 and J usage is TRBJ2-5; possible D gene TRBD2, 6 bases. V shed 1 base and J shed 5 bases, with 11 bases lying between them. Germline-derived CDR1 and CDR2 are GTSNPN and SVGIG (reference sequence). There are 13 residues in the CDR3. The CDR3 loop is CAWSGQGGETQYF. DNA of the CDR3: TGTGCCTGGAGTGGGCAAGGAGGGGAGACCCAGTACTTC. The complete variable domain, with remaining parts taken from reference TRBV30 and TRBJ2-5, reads SQTIHQWPATLVQPVGSPLSLECTVEGTSNPNLYWYRQAAGRGLQLLFYSVGIGQISSEVPQNLSASRPQDRQFILSSKKLLLSDSGFYLCAWSGQGGETQYFGPGTRLLVL.

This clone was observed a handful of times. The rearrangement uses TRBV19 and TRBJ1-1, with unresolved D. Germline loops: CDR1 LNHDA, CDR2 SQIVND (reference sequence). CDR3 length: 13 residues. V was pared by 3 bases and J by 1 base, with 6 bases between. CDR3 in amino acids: CASSIEGNTEAFF. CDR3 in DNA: TGTGCCAGTAGTATTGAGGGGAACACTGAAGCTTTCTTT.

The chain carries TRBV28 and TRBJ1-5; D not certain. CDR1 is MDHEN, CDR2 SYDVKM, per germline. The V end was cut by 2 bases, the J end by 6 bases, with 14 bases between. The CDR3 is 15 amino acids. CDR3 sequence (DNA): TGTGCCAGCAGTTTAGGAGGGTACAATGGTCAGCCCCAGCATTTT. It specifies CASSLGGYNGQPQHF.

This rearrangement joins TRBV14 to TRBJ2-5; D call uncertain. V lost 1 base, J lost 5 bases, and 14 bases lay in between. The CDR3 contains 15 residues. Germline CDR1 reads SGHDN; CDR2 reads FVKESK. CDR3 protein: CASSQGISTRETQYF. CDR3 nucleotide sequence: TGTGCCAGCAGCCAAGGGATTTCCACGAGGGAGACCCAGTACTTC.

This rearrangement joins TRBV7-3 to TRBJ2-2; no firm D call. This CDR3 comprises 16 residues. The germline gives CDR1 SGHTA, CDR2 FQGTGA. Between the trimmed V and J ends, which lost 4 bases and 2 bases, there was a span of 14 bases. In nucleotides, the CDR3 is TGTGCCAGCAGCTCCCAGGCGCGAATTAACACCGGGGAGCTGTTTTTT. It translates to CASSSQARINTGELFF.

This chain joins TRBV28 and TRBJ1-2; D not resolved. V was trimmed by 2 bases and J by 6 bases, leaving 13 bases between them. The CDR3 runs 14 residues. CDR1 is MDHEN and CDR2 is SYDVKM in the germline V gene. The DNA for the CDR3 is TGTGCCAGCAGTTTACCGCCTGGCCAGGATGGCTACACCTTC. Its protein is CASSLPPGQDGYTF.

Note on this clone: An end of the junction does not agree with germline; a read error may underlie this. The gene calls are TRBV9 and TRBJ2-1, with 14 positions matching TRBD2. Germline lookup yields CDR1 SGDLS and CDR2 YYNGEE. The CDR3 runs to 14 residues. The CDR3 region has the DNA TGTGCCAGCAGCCAGACTAGCGGGAGGGCCGAAATTGTCTTC. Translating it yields CASSQTSGRAEIVF.

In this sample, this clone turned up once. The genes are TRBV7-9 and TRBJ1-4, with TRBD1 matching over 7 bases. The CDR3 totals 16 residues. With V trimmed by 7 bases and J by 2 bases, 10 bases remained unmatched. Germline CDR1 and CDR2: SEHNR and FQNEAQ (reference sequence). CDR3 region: CASTPPTGTTNEKLFF. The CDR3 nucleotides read TGTGCCAGCACCCCTCCGACAGGGACGACTAATGAAAAACTGTTTTTT.

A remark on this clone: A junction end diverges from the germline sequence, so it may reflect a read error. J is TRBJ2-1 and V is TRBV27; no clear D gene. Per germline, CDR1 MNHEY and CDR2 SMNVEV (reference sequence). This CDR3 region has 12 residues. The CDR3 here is CASSLRYDEQFF. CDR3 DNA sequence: TGTGCCAGCTCGTTGCGCTACGATGAGCAGTTCTTC.

CDR3 loop: CASSLDQGTEAFF. CDR3 nucleotide sequence: TGTGCCAGCAGCTTGGATCAGGGAACTGAAGCTTTCTTT. This chain joins TRBV5-4 and TRBJ1-1, with a weak D call TRBD1 (5 bases). CDR1 SGHNT and CDR2 YYREEE come from the germline V gene (reference sequence). The CDR3 has 13 residues. V was cut by 0 bases and J by 5 bases, with 8 bases left in between.

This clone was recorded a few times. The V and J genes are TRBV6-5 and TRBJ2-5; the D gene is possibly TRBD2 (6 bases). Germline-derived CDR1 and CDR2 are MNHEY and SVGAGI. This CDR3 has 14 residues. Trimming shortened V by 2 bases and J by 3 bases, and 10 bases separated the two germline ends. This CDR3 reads CASSYVGLKETQYF. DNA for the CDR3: TGTGCCAGCAGTTACGTGGGACTTAAAGAGACCCAGTACTTC.

CDR3 coding DNA: TGTGCCAGCAGCTTAAGCTTCAATCAGCCCCAGCATTTT. Translation gives CASSLSFNQPQHF. The rearrangement uses TRBV7-2 and TRBJ1-5; D remains unclear. Germline CDR1 and CDR2: SGHTA and FQGNSA. Between the trimmed V and J ends, which lost 2 bases and 3 bases, there was a span of 5 bases. The CDR3 covers 13 residues.

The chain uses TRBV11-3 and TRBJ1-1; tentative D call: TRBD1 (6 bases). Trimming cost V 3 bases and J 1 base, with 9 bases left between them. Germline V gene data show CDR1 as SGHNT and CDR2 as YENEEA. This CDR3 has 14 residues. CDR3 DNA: TGTGCCAGCAGCTTCTCACAGGGGAACACTGAAGCTTTCTTT. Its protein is CASSFSQGNTEAFF.

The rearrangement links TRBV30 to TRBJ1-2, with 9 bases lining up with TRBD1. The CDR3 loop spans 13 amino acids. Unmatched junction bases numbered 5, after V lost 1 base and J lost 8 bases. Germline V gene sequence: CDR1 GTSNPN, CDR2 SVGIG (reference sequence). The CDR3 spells CAWSAGTGYGYTF. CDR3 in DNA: TGTGCCTGGAGTGCCGGGACAGGGTACGGCTACACCTTC.

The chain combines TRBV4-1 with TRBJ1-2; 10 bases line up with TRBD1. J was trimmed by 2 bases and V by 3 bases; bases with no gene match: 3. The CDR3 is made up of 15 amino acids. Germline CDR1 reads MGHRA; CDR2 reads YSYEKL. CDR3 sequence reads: CASSHPGQGNYGYTF. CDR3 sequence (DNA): TGCGCCAGCAGCCACCCGGGACAGGGGAACTATGGCTACACCTTC.

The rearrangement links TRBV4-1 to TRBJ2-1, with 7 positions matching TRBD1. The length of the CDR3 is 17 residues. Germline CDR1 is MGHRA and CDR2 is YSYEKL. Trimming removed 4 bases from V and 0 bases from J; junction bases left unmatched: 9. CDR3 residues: CASSPPPGQYSYNEQFF. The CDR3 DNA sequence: TGCGCCAGCAGCCCACCACCGGGACAGTACTCCTACAATGAGCAGTTCTTC.